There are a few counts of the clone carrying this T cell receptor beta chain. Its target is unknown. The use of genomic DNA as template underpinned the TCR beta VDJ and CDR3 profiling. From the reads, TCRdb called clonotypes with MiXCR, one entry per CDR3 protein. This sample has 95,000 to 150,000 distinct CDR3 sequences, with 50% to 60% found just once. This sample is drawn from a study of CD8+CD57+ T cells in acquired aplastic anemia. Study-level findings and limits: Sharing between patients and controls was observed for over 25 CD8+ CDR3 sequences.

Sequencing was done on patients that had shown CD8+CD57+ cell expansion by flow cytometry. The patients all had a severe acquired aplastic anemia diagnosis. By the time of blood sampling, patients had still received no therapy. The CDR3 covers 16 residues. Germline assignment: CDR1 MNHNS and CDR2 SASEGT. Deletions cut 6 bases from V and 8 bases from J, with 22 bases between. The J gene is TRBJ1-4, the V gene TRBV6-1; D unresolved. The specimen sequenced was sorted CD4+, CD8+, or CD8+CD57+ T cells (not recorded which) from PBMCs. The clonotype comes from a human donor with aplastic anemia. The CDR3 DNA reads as TGTGCCAGCAGCAAAGAGAGCCTGTATAGTGGGGAAAAACTGTTTTTT. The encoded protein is CASSKESLYSGEKLFF.